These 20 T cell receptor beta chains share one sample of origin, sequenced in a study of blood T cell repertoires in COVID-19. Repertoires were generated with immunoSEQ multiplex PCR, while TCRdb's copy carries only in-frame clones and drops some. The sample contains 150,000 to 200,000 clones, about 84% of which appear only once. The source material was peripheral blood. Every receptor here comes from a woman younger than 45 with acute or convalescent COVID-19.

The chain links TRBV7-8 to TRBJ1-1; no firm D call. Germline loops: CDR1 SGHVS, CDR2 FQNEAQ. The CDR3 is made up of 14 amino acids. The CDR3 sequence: CASSPGVMNTEAFF. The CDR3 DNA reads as TGTGCAAGCTCCCCGGGTGTGATGAACACTGAAGCTTTCTTT.

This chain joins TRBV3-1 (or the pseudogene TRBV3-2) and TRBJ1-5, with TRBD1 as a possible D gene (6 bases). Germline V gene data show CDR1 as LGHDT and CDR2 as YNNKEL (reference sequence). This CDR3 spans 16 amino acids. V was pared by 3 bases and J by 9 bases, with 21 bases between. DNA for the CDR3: TGTGCCAGCAGCCACGGAGTGGGCAGGGGCCTCGGGCCCCAGCATTTT. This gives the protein CASSHGVGRGLGPQHF.

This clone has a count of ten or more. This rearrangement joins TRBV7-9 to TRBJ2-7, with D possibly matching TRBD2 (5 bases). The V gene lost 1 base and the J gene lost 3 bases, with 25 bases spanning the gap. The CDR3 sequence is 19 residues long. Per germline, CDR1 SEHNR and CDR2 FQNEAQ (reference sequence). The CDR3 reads CASSLDDWSGSSLLYEQYF. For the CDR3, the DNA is TGTGCCAGCAGCTTAGATGATTGGAGCGGCAGTAGTCTTCTCTACGAGCAGTACTTC.

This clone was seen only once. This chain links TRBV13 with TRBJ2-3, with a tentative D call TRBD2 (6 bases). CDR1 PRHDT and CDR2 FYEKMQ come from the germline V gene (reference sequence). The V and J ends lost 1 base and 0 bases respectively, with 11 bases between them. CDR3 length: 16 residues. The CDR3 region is CASSLVPAGSTDTQYF. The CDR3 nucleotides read TGTGCCAGCAGCTTAGTTCCGGCGGGGAGCACAGATACGCAGTATTTT.

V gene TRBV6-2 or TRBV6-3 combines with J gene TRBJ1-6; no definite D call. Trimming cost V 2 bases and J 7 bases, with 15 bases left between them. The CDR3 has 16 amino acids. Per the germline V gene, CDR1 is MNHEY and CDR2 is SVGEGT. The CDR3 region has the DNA TGTGCCAGCAGTTACCTAATCGGAGGAGGCAATTCACCCCTCCACTTT. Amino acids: CASSYLIGGGNSPLHF.

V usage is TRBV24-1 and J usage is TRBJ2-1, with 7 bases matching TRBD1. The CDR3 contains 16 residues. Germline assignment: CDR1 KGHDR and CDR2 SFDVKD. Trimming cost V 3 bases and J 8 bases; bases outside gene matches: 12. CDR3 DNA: TGTGCCACCAGTGATCCAGGCCCGAGGGGGCGAGATGAGCAGTTCTTC. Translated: CATSDPGPRGRDEQFF.

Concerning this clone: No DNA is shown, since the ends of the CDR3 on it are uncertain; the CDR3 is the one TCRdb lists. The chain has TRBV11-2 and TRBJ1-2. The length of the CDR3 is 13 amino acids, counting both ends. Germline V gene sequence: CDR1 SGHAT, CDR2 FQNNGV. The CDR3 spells CASSLDFGEGYTF.

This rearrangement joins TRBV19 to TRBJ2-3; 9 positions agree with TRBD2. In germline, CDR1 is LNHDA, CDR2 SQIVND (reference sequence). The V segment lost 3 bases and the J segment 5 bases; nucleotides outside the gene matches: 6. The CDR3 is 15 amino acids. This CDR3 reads CASSIGTSTLDTQYF. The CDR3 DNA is TGTGCCAGTAGTATCGGGACTAGCACTTTAGATACGCAGTATTTT.

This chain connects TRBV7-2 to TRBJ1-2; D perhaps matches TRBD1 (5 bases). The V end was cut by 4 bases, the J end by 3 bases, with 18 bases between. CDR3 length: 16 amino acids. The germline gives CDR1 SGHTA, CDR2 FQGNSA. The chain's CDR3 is CASSSGAGRNYYGYTF. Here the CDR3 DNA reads TGTGCCAGCAGCTCCGGAGCGGGACGGAACTACTATGGCTACACCTTC.

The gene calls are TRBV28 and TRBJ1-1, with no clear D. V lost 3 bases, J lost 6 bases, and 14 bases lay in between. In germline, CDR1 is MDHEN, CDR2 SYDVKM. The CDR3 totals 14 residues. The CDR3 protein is CASSLSLGRAEAFF. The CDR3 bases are TGTGCCAGCAGTTTGAGTCTCGGGAGGGCTGAAGCTTTCTTT.

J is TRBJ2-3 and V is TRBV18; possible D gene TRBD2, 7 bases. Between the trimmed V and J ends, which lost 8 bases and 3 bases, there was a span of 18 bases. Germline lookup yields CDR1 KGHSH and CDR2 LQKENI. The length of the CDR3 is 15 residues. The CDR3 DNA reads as TGTGCCAGCCGACCCATCGGGGGGCGAACAGATACGCAGTATTTT. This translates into CASRPIGGRTDTQYF.

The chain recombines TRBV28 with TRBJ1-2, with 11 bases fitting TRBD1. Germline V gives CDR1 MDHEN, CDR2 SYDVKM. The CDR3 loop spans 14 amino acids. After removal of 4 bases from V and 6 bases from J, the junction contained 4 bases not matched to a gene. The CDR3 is CASSYPDRGHGYTF. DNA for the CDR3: TGTGCCAGCAGTTACCCGGACAGGGGGCATGGCTACACCTTC.

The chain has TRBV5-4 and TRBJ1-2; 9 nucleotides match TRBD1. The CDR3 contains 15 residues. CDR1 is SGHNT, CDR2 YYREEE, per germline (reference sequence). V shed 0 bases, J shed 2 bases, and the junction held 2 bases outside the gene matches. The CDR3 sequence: CASSLVGTGNYGYTF. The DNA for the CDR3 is TGTGCCAGCAGCTTGGTAGGGACAGGGAACTATGGCTACACCTTC. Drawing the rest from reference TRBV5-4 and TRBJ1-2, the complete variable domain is ETGVTQSPTHLIKTRGQQVTLRCSSQSGHNTVSWYQQALGQGPQFIFQYYREEENGRGNFPPRFSGLQFPNYSSELNVNALELDDSALYLCASSLVGTGNYGYTFGSGTRLTVV.

The CDR3 coding sequence is TGTGCCAGCAGCGCCGGGACAGGGGACTGGCATGAGCAGTTCTTC. It codes for CASSAGTGDWHEQFF. V is TRBV7-3 and J is TRBJ2-1, with 10 nucleotides matching TRBD1. This CDR3 comprises 15 residues. Trimming at V came to 5 bases and at J to 8 bases, leaving 9 bases not matched to a gene. Germline values: CDR1 SGHTA, CDR2 FQGTGA.

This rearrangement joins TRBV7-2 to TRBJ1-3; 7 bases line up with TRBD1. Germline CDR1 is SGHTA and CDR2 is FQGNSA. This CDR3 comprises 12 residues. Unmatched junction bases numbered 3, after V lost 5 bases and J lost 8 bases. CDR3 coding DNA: TGTGCCAGCAGCGCGCAGGGGGACACCATATATTTT. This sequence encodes CASSAQGDTIYF.

CDR3 DNA sequence: TGTGCCAGCACCTCAACGATCGGGAGGGGCCAAGAGACCCAGTACTTC. Translating it yields CASTSTIGRGQETQYF. This chain joins TRBV4-2 and TRBJ2-5; TRBD2 aligns across 8 bases. V gave up 7 bases and J gave up 1 base; unmatched junction bases: 11. Germline-derived CDR1 and CDR2 are LGHNA and YNFKEQ. There are 16 residues in the CDR3.

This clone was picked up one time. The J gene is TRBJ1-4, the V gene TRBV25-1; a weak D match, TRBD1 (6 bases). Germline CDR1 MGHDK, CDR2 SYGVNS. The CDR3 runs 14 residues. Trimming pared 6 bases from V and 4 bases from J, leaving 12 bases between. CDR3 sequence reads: CASSPLDSNEKLFF. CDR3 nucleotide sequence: TGTGCCAGCAGCCCCCTGGACAGTAATGAAAAACTGTTTTTT.

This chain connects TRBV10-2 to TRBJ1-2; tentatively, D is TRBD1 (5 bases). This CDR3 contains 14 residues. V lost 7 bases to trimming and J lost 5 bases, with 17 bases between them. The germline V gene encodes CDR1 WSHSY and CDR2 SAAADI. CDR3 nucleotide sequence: TGCGCCAGCAAAGCGACAGCGGGTAGATATGGCTACACCTTC. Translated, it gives CASKATAGRYGYTF.

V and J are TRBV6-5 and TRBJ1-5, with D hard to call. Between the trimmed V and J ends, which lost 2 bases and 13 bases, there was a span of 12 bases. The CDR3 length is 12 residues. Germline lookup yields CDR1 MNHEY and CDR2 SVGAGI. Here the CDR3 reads CASSYGPESQHF. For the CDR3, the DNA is TGTGCCAGCAGTTACGGTCCCGAGTCACAGCATTTT.

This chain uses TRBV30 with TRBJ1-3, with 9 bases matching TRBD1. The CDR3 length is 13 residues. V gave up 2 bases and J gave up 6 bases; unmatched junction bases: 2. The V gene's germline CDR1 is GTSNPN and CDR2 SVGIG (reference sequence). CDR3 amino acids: CAWSRTGVNTIYF. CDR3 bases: TGTGCCTGGAGTCGGACAGGGGTAAACACCATATATTTT. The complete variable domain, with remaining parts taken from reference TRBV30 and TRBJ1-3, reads SQTIHQWPATLVQPVGSPLSLECTVEGTSNPNLYWYRQAAGRGLQLLFYSVGIGQISSEVPQNLSASRPQDRQFILSSKKLLLSDSGFYLCAWSRTGVNTIYFGEGSWLTVV.